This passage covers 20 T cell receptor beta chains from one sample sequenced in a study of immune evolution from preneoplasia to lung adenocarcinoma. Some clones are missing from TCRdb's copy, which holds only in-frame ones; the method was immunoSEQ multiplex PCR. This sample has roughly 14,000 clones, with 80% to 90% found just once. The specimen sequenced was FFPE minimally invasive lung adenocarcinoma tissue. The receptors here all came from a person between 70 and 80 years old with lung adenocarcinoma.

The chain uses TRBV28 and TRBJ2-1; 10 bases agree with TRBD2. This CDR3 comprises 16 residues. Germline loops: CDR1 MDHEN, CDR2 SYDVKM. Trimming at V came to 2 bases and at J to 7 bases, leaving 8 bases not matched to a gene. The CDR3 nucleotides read TGTGCCAGCAGTTTACTAACTAGCGGGACTCGGAATGAGCAGTTCTTC. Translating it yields CASSLLTSGTRNEQFF. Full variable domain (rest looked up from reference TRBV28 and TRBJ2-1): DVKVTQSSRYLVKRTGEKVFLECVQDMDHENMFWYRQDPGLGLRLIYFSYDVKMKEKGDIPEGYSVSREKKERFSLILESASTNQTSMYLCASSLLTSGTRNEQFFGPGTRLTVL.

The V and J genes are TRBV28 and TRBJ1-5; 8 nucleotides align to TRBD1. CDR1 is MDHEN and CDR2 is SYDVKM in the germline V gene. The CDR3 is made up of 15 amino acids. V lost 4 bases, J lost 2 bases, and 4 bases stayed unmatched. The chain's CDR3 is CASSSQGAGNQPQHF. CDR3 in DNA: TGTGCCAGCAGTTCTCAGGGGGCGGGCAATCAGCCCCAGCATTTT.

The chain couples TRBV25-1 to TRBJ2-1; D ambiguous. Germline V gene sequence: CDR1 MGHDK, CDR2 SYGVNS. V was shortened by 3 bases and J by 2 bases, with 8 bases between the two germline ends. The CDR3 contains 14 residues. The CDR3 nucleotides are TGTGCCAGCAGTGAGTACGGACCCTACAATGAGCAGTTCTTC. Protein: CASSEYGPYNEQFF.

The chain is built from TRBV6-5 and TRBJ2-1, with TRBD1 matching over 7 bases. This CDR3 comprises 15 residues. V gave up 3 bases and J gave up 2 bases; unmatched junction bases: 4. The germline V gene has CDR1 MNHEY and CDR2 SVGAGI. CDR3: CASSYRTGPYNEQFF. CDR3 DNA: TGTGCCAGCAGTTATCGGACAGGCCCCTACAATGAGCAGTTCTTC.

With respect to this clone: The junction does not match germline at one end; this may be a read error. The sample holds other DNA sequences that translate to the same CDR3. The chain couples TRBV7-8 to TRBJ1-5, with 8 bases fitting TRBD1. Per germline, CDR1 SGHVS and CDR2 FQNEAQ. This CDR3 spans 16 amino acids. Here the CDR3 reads CASSLTGVNSNQPQHF. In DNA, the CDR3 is TGTGCCAGCAGCCTGACAGGGGTTAATAGCAATCAGCCCCAACATTTT. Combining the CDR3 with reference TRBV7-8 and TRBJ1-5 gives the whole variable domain GAGVSQSPRYKVAKRGQDVALRCDPISGHVSLFWYQQALGQGPEFLTYFQNEAQLDKSGLPSDRFFAERPEGSVSTLKIQRTQQEDSAVYLCASSLTGVNSNQPQHFGDGTRLSIL.

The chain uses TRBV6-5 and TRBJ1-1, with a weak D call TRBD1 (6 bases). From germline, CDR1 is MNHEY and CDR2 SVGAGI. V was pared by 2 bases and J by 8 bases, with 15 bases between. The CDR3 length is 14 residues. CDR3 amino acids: CASSYPGHPREAFF. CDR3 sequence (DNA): TGTGCCAGCAGTTACCCGGGACATCCTAGGGAAGCTTTCTTT.

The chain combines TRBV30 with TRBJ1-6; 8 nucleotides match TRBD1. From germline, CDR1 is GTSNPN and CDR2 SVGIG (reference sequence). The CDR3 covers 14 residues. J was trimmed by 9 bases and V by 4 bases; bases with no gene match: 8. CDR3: CAWTPGTGGSPLHF. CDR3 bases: TGTGCCTGGACTCCCGGGACAGGCGGTTCACCCCTCCACTTT.

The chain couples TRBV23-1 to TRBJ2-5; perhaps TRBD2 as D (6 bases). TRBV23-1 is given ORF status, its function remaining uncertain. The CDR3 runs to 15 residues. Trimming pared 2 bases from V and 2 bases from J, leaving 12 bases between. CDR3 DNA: TGCGCCAGCAGTCAACCTAGGGACTTACAAGAGACCCAGTACTTC. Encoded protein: CASSQPRDLQETQYF.

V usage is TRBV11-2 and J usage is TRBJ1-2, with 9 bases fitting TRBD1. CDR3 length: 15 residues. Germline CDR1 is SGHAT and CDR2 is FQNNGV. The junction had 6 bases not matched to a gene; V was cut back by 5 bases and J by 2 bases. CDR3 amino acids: CASSRPGTGNYGYTF. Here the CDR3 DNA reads TGTGCCAGCAGCCGTCCCGGGACAGGGAACTATGGCTACACCTTC.

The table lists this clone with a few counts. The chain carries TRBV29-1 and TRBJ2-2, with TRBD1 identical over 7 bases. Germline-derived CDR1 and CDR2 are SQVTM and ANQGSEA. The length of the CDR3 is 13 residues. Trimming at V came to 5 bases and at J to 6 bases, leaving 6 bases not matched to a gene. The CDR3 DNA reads TGCAGCGTTTATCGTCAGGGGGCCGGGGAGCTGTTTTTT. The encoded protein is CSVYRQGAGELFF.

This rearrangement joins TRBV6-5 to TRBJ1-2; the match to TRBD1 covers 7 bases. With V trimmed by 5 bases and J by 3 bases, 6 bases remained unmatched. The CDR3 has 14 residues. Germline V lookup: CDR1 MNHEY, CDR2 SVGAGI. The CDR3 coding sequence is TGTGCCAGCAGTCGACAGGGCTCCGACTATGGCTACACCTTC. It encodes CASSRQGSDYGYTF.

The CDR3 reads CASSDSGQYNNEQFF. DNA of the CDR3: TGTGCCAGCAGTGATTCGGGACAGTATAACAATGAGCAGTTCTTC. This chain links TRBV25-1 with TRBJ2-1; TRBD1 aligns across 7 bases. The CDR3 totals 15 residues. Germline CDR1 and CDR2: MGHDK and SYGVNS. V shed 3 bases and J 5 bases; nucleotides not matched to a gene: 7.

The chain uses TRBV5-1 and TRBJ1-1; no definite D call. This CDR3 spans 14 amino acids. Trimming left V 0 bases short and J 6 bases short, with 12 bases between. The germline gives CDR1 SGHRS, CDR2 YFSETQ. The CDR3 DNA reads TGCGCCAGCAGCTTGGACAATTCGGACGCTGAAGCTTTCTTT. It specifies CASSLDNSDAEAFF.

The CDR3 loop reads CASSPRQLNTEAFF. DNA of the CDR3: TGTGCCAGCTCACCACGACAGCTGAACACTGAAGCTTTCTTT. The V and J genes are TRBV18 and TRBJ1-1; a possible D gene is TRBD1 (5 bases). CDR1 is KGHSH, CDR2 LQKENI, per germline. Trimming left V 1 base short and J 0 bases short, with 6 bases between. The CDR3 has 14 residues.

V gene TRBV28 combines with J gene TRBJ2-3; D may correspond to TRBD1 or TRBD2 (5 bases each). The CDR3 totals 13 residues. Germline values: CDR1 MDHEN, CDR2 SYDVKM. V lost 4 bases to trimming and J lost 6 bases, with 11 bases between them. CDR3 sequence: CASSSGTRDTQYF. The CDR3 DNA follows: TGTGCCAGCAGTTCCGGGACGAGGGATACGCAGTATTTT. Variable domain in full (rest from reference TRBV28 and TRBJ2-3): DVKVTQSSRYLVKRTGEKVFLECVQDMDHENMFWYRQDPGLGLRLIYFSYDVKMKEKGDIPEGYSVSREKKERFSLILESASTNQTSMYLCASSSGTRDTQYFGPGTRLTVL.

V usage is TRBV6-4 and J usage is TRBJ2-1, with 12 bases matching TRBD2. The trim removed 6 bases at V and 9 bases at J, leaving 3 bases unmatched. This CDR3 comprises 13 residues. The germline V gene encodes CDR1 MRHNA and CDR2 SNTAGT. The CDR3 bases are TGTGCCAGCAGCCTACTAGCGGGGGGTGAGCAGTTCTTC. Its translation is CASSLLAGGEQFF.

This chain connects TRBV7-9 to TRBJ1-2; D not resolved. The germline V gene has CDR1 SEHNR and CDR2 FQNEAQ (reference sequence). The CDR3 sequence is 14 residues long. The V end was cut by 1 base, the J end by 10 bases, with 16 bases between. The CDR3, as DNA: TGTGCCAGCAGCTTAGGGGTCATTGAGGGTATCTACACCTTC. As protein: CASSLGVIEGIYTF.

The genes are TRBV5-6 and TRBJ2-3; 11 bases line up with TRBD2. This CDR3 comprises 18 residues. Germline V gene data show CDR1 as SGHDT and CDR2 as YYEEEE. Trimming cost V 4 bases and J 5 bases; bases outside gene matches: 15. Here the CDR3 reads CASSLTSGGAGTGDTQYF. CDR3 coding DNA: TGTGCCAGCAGCCTAACTAGCGGGGGAGCGGGTACGGGAGATACGCAGTATTTT. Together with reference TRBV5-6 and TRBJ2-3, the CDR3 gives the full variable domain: DAGVTQSPTHLIKTRGQQVTLRCSPKSGHDTVSWYQQALGQGPQFIFQYYEEEERQRGNFPDRFSGHQFPNYSSELNVNALLLGDSALYLCASSLTSGGAGTGDTQYFGPGTRLTVL.

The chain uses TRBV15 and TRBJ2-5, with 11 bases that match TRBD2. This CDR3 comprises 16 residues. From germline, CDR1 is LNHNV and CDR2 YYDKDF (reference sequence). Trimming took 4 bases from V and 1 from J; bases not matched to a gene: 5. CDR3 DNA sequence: TGTGCCACCAGCACACAGGGACTAGCGGCCCAAGAGACCCAGTACTTC. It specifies CATSTQGLAAQETQYF.

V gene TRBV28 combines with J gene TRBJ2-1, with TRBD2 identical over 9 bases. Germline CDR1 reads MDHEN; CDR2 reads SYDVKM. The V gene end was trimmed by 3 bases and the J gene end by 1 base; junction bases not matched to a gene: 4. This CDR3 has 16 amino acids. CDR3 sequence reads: CASSLVTSGSYNEQFF. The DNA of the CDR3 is TGTGCCAGCAGTTTGGTGACTAGCGGTTCCTACAATGAGCAGTTCTTC.